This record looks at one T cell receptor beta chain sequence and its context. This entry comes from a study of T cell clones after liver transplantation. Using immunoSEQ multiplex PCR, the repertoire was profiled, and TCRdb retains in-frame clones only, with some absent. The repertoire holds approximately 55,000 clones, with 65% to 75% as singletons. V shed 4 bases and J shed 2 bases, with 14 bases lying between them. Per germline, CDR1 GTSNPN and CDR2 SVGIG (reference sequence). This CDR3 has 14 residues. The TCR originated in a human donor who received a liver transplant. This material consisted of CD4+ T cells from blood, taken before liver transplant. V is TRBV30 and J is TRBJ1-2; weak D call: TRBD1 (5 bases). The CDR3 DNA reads TGTGCCTGGACCTTACCGACAGTGAACTATGGCTACACCTTC. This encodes CAWTLPTVNYGYTF.